This TCR beta chain emerged from a study of yellow fever vaccine responses in identical twins. Study results and caveats: Reportedly, twins' vaccine T cell responses looked partly convergent and partly personalized.

The CDR3 contains 12 residues. Trimming removed 1 base from V and 5 bases from J, with 5 bases in between. Germline-derived CDR1 and CDR2 are SNHLY and FYNNEI. Concerning this clonotype itself: Its antigen is still unknown.

Each CDR3 protein gets one entry after TCRdb re-called the RT-PCR reads with MiXCR. The data contain thousands of distinct CDR3 sequences, roughly 90% of them singletons. This sequence was found in a woman aged 18-30 years who received the yellow fever vaccine. The source was T cells from blood (PBMCs), unsorted or a sorted subset (not recorded which), collected before or after yellow fever vaccination (not recorded which). The V and J genes are TRBV2 and TRBJ2-5; D unclear. The CDR3 DNA follows: TGTGCCAGCAGTGAAGGGGCGGAGACCCAGTACTTC. Amino acids: CASSEGAETQYF.